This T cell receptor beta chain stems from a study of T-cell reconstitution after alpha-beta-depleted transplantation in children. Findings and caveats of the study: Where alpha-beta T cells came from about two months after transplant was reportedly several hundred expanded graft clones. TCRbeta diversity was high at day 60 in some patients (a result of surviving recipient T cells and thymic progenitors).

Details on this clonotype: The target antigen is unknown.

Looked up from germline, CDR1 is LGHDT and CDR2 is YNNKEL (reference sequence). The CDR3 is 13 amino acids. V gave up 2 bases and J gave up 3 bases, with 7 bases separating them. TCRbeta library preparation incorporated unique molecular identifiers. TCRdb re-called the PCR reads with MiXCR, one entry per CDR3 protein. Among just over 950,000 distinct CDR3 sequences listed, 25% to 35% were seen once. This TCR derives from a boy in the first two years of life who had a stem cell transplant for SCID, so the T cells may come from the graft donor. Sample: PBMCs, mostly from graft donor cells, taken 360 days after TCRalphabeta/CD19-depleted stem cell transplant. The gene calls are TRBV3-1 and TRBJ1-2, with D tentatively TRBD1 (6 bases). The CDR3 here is CASSQQGHYGYTF. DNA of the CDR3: TGTGCCAGCAGCCAACAGGGGCACTATGGCTACACCTTC.